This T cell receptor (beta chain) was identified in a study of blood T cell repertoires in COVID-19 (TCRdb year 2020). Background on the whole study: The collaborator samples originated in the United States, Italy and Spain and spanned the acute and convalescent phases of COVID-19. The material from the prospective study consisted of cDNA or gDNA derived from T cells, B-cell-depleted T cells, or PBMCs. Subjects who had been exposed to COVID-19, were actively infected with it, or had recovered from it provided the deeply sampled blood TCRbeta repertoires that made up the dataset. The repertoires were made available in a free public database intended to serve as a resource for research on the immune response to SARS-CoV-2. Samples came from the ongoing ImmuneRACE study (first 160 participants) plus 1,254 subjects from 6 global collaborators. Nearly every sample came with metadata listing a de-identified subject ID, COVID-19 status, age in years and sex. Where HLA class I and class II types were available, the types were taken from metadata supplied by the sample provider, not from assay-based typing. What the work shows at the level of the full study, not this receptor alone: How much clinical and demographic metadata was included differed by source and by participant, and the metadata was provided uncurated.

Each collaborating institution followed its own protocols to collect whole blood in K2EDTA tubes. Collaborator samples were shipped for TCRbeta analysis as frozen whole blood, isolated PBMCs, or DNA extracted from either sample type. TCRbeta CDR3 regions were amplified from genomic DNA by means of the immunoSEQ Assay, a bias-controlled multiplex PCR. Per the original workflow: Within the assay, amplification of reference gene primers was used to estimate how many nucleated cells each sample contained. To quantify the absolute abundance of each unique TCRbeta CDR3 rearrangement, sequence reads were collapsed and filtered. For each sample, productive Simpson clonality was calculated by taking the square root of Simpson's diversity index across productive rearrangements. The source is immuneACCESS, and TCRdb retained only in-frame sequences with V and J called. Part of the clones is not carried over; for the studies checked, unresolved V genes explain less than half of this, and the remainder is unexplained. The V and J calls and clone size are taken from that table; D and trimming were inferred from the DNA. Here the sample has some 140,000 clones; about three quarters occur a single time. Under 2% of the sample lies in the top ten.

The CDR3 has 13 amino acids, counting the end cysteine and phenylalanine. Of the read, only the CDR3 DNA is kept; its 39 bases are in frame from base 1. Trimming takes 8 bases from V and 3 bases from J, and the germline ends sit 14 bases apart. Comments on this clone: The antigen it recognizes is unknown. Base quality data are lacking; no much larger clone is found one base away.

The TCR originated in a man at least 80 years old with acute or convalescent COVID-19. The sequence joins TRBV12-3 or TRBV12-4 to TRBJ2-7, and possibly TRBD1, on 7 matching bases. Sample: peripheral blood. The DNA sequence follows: TGTGCCAGCCGCAGGGGGGTAAACTACGAGCAGTACTTC. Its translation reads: CASRRGVNYEQYF.